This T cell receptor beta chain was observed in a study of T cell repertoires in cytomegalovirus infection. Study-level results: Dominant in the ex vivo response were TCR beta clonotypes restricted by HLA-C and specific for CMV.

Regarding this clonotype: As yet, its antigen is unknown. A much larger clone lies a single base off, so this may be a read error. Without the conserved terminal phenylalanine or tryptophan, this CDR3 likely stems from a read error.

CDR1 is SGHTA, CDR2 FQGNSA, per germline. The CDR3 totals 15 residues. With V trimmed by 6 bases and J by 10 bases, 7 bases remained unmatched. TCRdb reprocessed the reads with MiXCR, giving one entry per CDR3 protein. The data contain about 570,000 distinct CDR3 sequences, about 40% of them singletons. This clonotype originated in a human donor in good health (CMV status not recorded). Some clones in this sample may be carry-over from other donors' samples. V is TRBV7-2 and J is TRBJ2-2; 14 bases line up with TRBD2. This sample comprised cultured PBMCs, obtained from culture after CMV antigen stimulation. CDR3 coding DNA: TGTGCCAGCAGTGGGGGACTAGCGGGAGCGAAGGAGCTGTTTTTA. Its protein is CASSGGLAGAKELFL.